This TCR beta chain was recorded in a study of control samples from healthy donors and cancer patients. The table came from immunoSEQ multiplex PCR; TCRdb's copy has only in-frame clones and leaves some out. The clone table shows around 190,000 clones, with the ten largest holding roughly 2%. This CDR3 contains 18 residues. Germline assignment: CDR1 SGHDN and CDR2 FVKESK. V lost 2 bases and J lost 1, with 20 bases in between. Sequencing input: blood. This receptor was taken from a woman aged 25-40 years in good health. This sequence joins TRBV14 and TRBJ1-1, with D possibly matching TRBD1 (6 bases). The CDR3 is CASSQFPRWGATNTEAFF. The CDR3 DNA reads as TGTGCCAGCAGCCAATTCCCTAGGTGGGGGGCGACGAACACTGAAGCTTTCTTT. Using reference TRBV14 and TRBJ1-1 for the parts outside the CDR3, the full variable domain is EAGVTQFPSHSVIEKGQTVTLRCDPISGHDNLYWYRRVMGKEIKFLLHFVKESKQDESGMPNNRFLAERTGGTYSTLKVQPAELEDSGVYFCASSQFPRWGATNTEAFFGQGTRLTVV.